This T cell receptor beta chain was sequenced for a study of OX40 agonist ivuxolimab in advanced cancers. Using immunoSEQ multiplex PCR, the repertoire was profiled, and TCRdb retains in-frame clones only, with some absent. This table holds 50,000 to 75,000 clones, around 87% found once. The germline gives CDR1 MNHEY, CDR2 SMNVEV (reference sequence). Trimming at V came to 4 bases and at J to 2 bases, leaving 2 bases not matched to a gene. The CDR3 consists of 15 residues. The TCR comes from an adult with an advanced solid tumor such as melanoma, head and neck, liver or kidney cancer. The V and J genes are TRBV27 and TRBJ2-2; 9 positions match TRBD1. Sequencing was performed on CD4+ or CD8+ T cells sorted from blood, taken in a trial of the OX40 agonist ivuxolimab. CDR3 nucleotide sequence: TGTGCCAGCAGTTCGACAGGGGGAAACACCGGGGAGCTGTTTTTT. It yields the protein CASSSTGGNTGELFF.